This T cell receptor (beta chain) is drawn from a study of T cells in Graves' hyperthyroidism and ophthalmopathy. Study background: Peripheral blood collection took place at initial diagnosis, before any treatment. Regarding the study as a whole: Ophthalmopathy prediction by the model preceded onset by a median about 6.3 months.

With regard to this clonotype: As yet, its antigen is unknown.

The CDR3 totals 12 residues. With 0 bases removed from V and 7 bases from J, the gap between germline ends came to 9 bases. In germline, CDR1 is DFQATT, CDR2 SNEGSKA (reference sequence). It was RNA transcripts that yielded the amplified TCR beta CDR3 regions. The TCR CDR3 was amplified in a first-round RT-PCR using the HTBI primer set. TCRdb redid the calling of the multiplex PCR reads with MiXCR, one entry per CDR3 protein. The table lists approximately 610,000 distinct CDR3 sequences, about 15% of them singletons, with 4.3% in the top ten. The TCR sequence derives from a woman between 40 and 50 years old with Graves' ophthalmopathy. What was sequenced was blood. V gene TRBV20-1 combines with J gene TRBJ2-5; D gene unclear. CDR3 protein: CSARESGRTQYF. The CDR3 region has the DNA TGCAGTGCTAGAGAAAGTGGAAGGACCCAGTACTTC.